These T cell receptor beta chains were read from a single sample in a study of CD8 T cells in ankylosing spondylitis. MiXCR, run by TCRdb on the 5' RACE reads, gives a single entry per CDR3 protein. The sample has hundreds of thousands of distinct CDR3 sequences; about 13% are singletons. The material sequenced was blood, either unsorted or a sorted T cell fraction (not recorded which). The receptors were gathered from a male donor with ankylosing spondylitis. The CDR3 runs from the conserved cysteine through the conserved F or W. D genes are given only for firm matches. A row's size may be missing; if present it is once, few, many or a size class.

TGTGCCACCAGTGATCGACTAGCGGGAGATGGGAATGAGCAGTTCTTC,CATSDRLAGDGNEQFF,TRBV24-1,TRBD2,TRBJ2-1,many
TGCGCCAGCAGTGAGTCGGTCTCCTACGAGCAGTACTTC,CASSESVSYEQYF,TRBV10-2,NA,TRBJ2-7,few
TGTGCCAGCAGCGGACGACAGGGTAGCAATGAAAAACTGTTTTTT,CASSGRQGSNEKLFF,TRBV9,TRBD1,TRBJ1-4,few
TGTGCCAGCAGTGACGGTGGCTACACTGAAGCTTTCTTT,CASSDGGYTEAFF,TRBV6-4,NA,TRBJ1-1,NA
TGTGCCAGCAGTGAGAAGGCCCGGGAGACCCAGTACTTC,CASSEKARETQYF,TRBV25-1,NA,TRBJ2-5,few
TGCGCCAGCAGCTTGGCCGGTAGGACAGGGGAAAAACTGTTTTTT,CASSLAGRTGEKLFF,TRBV5-1,TRBD1,TRBJ1-4,few
TGCGCCAGCAGCTCAACGAACACTGAAGCTTTCTTT,CASSSTNTEAFF,TRBV5-1,NA,TRBJ1-1,many
TGCAGTGCTTATAGACAGGGGGCGACAGATACGCAGTATTTT,CSAYRQGATDTQYF,TRBV20-1,TRBD1,TRBJ2-3,few
TGTGCCAGCAGTTTAGTGGGTAACTATGGCTACACCTTC,CASSLVGNYGYTF,TRBV7-2,NA,TRBJ1-2,many
TGCAGTGCTAGTCGGAATTCTGGGAGTTCCTATGGCTACACCTTC,CSASRNSGSSYGYTF,TRBV20-1,NA,TRBJ1-2,few
TGCAGTGCTAGGGGGCATCAGCCCCAGCATTTT,CSARGHQPQHF,TRBV20-1,NA,TRBJ1-5,few
TGTGCCAGCAGCCCCAGCGGTGCAGACCTCTATGGCTACACCTTC,CASSPSGADLYGYTF,TRBV7-9,NA,TRBJ1-2,few
TGCGCCAGCAGTGAGTCTTTGACAGGGACAGCTGGCTACACCTTC,CASSESLTGTAGYTF,TRBV10-2,TRBD1,TRBJ1-2,once
TGCAGTGCTAGAGGGGGGAGGCAGGGTGATAATTCACCCCTCCACTTT,CSARGGRQGDNSPLHF,TRBV20-1,NA,TRBJ1-6,few
TGTGCCAGCGGCAACTCGGGACAGGGACCAGATACGCAGTATTTT,CASGNSGQGPDTQYF,TRBV5-6,TRBD1,TRBJ2-3,NA
TGTGCCAGCAGCTTAGCGTCGTCAGGGAGCTCCTATAATTCACCCCTCCACTTT,CASSLASSGSSYNSPLHF,TRBV7-2,NA,TRBJ1-6,NA
TGTGCCAGCAGTGATCCACCTAGGGAGACCCAGTACTTC,CASSDPPRETQYF,TRBV25-1,NA,TRBJ2-5,few
TGTGCCAGCAGCTCCTTAGAAGGCGGAAAACAAGAGACCCAGTACTTC,CASSSLEGGKQETQYF,TRBV7-9,NA,TRBJ2-5,NA
TGTGCCAGCAGCCCGATCCCGGGACTAGCAGATACGCAGTATTTT,CASSPIPGLADTQYF,TRBV7-2,TRBD2,TRBJ2-3,few
TGTGCCAGCAGTTACTCGGCGGGAGGGCCTGGGGATACGCAGTATTTT,CASSYSAGGPGDTQYF,TRBV6-5,TRBD2,TRBJ2-3,NA
TGTGCCACCAGCAGAGATGTAGTCTCCTACAATGAGCAGTTCTTC,CATSRDVVSYNEQFF,TRBV15,NA,TRBJ2-1,few
TGTGCCAGCAGCCAAGAGAAGGGGAGAGAGACCCAGTACTTC,CASSQEKGRETQYF,TRBV4-2,NA,TRBJ2-5,few
TGCAGTGCCAAATCCCTTAGCTACCCTTATGGCTACACCTTC,CSAKSLSYPYGYTF,TRBV20-1,NA,TRBJ1-2,few
TGCGCCAGCAGCCAAGTTGCAGGGACTAACTATGGCTACACCTTC,CASSQVAGTNYGYTF,TRBV4-1,NA,TRBJ1-2,few
TGTGCCAGCTCACCAATCGGCGGGAGTATTGATGAGCAGTTCTTC,CASSPIGGSIDEQFF,TRBV18,TRBD2,TRBJ2-1,few
TGTGCCAGCAGTCGGGACCCAGGGGTACAGGGCTACACCTTC,CASSRDPGVQGYTF,TRBV7-2,NA,TRBJ1-2,NA